These 19 T cell receptor beta chains originate from one sample sequenced in a study of identical twins. One entry per CDR3 protein, called by TCRdb with MiXCR from the 5' RACE reads. The sample lists approximately 620,000 distinct CDR3 sequences, over 8.5% occurring once. The same sample was also used in a study of yellow fever vaccine responses in identical twins.

Input material: PBMCs. Receptor source: a woman under 30 in good health.

This clonotype was seen at least ten times. The chain carries TRBV5-5 and TRBJ2-1; no definite D call. Germline assignment: CDR1 SGHKS and CDR2 YYEKEE (reference sequence). The CDR3 length is 16 residues. V shed 1 base and J shed 2 bases, with 13 bases lying between them. CDR3: CASSLLSAAPYNEQFF. CDR3 coding DNA: TGTGCCAGCAGCTTGTTGTCGGCAGCCCCCTACAATGAGCAGTTCTTC.

Ten or more counts support this clonotype. The gene calls are TRBV28 and TRBJ1-5, with D possibly matching TRBD1 (6 bases). V lost 5 bases, J lost 3 bases, and 14 bases lay in between. The CDR3 spans 15 residues. CDR1 MDHEN and CDR2 SYDVKM come from the germline V gene. CDR3 coding DNA: TGTGCCAGCAGTCCAACAGGGACACACAATCAGCCCCAGCATTTT. This codes for CASSPTGTHNQPQHF.

V and J are TRBV4-1 and TRBJ2-3; 11 bases are shared with TRBD2. The junction had 26 bases not matched to a gene; V was cut back by 6 bases and J by 6 bases. Per the germline V gene, CDR1 is MGHRA and CDR2 is YSYEKL. The CDR3 consists of 21 residues. CDR3 coding DNA: TGCGCCAGCAGGGAGAGAGGGGGAGAATACTCGACTAGCGGGGTAGCGGATACGCAGTATTTT. This sequence encodes CASRERGGEYSTSGVADTQYF.

This clonotype was picked up many times. The V call is TRBV20-1, the J call TRBJ1-5; D gene uncertain. The CDR3 contains 15 residues. Germline V gene lookup returns CDR1 DFQATT and CDR2 SNEGSKA (reference sequence). Between the trimmed V and J ends, which lost 2 bases and 3 bases, there was a span of 14 bases. The CDR3 protein is CSARQWPANNQPQHF. The CDR3 DNA is TGCAGTGCTAGACAGTGGCCAGCCAACAATCAGCCCCAGCATTTT.

The chain carries TRBV7-3 and TRBJ2-3, with 13 bases lining up with TRBD2. The CDR3 contains 19 residues. V dropped 1 base and J dropped 0; count of bases not matched to a gene: 7. The germline gives CDR1 SGHTA, CDR2 FQGTGA. CDR3 DNA sequence: TGTGCCAGCAGCTTAATGGGGACTAGCGGGGCAACTAGCACAGATACGCAGTATTTT. Protein: CASSLMGTSGATSTDTQYF.

The chain recombines TRBV9 with TRBJ2-1; D may match TRBD1 or TRBD2 (5 bases each). Trimming removed 0 bases from V and 9 bases from J, with 10 bases in between. The CDR3 length is 13 residues. Germline V gene lookup returns CDR1 SGDLS and CDR2 YYNGEE. Written as DNA, the CDR3 is TGTGCCAGCAGCGTAGGGGGGAAAGTTGAGCAGTTCTTC. It encodes CASSVGGKVEQFF.

The table lists this clonotype with a few counts. V usage is TRBV29-1 and J usage is TRBJ2-5, with D possibly TRBD2 on 7 matching bases. Trimming took 3 bases from V and 5 from J, leaving 16 bases between them. The CDR3 contains 14 residues. In germline, CDR1 is SQVTM, CDR2 ANQGSEA. CDR3 in DNA: TGCAGCGTTGAGGGGAGGGGGGGTACGGAGACCCAGTACTTC. Translation: CSVEGRGGTETQYF.

This clonotype was counted a few times. The chain recombines TRBV27 with TRBJ2-1, with TRBD2 as a possible D gene (5 bases). V was clipped by 7 bases and J by 3 bases, with 13 bases between them. This CDR3 is built from 14 residues. The germline CDR1 and CDR2 sequences are MNHEY and SMNVEV (reference sequence). CDR3 nucleotide sequence: TGTGCCAGCAAAAAAGCGGATATCTACAATGAGCAGTTCTTC. It encodes CASKKADIYNEQFF.

The chain recombines TRBV11-2 with TRBJ1-6, with D unclear. V gave up 4 bases and J gave up 0 bases, with 10 bases separating them. The germline V gene has CDR1 SGHAT and CDR2 FQNNGV. The CDR3 length is 16 residues. The CDR3 loop reads CASSSTGGSYNSPLHF. The CDR3 nucleotides read TGTGCCAGCAGCTCGACCGGAGGCTCCTATAATTCACCCCTCCACTTT. The entire variable domain, with the rest obtained from reference TRBV11-2 and TRBJ1-6, is as follows: EAGVAQSPRYKIIEKRQSVAFWCNPISGHATLYWYQQILGQGPKLLIQFQNNGVVDDSQLPKDRFSAERLKGVDSTLKIQPAKLEDSAVYLCASSSTGGSYNSPLHFGNGTRLTVT.

This clonotype was seen a few times. The chain employs TRBV19 and TRBJ2-5; the D is unclear. The CDR3 has 12 amino acids. With 5 bases removed from V and 5 bases from J, the gap between germline ends came to 9 bases. The germline CDR1 and CDR2 sequences are LNHDA and SQIVND (reference sequence). CDR3 region: CASSALRETQYF. CDR3 coding DNA: TGTGCCAGTAGTGCCCTTCGGGAGACCCAGTACTTC.

In DNA, the CDR3 is TGTGCCAGCAGCCCTACCGAGGGGAAGGAGACCCAGTACTTC. It codes for CASSPTEGKETQYF. The V gene is TRBV7-2, the J gene TRBJ2-5, with D perhaps TRBD1 or TRBD2 (5 bases each). Germline CDR1 SGHTA, CDR2 FQGNSA. V was shortened by 5 bases and J by 5 bases, with 15 bases between the two germline ends. The CDR3 totals 14 residues.

A few counts support this clonotype. The chain joins TRBV5-4 to TRBJ2-3; 11 bases line up with TRBD2. The CDR3 length is 17 residues. Germline assignment: CDR1 SGHNT and CDR2 YYREEE (reference sequence). V lost 0 bases to trimming and J lost 1 base; unmatched junction nucleotides: 4. The CDR3 nucleotides read TGTGCCAGCAGCTTGGCGCCACTAGCGGGGGGCACAGATACGCAGTATTTT. It encodes CASSLAPLAGGTDTQYF.

This clonotype showed up just a few times. The chain carries TRBV25-1 and TRBJ2-2; D is ambiguous. From germline, CDR1 is MGHDK and CDR2 SYGVNS. Trimming pared 9 bases from V and 5 bases from J, leaving 19 bases between. This CDR3 has 15 amino acids. This CDR3 reads CASGDASTLTGELFF. CDR3 sequence (DNA): TGTGCCAGTGGAGACGCGAGCACCCTTACCGGGGAGCTGTTTTTT.

This clonotype was observed a handful of times. The genes are TRBV28 and TRBJ1-1; 8 bases map to TRBD1. V lost 5 bases to trimming and J lost 2 bases; unmatched junction nucleotides: 10. There are 16 residues in the CDR3. The germline gives CDR1 MDHEN, CDR2 SYDVKM. CDR3 in amino acids: CASSPHDRGYNTEAFF. The CDR3 DNA reads as TGTGCCAGCAGTCCTCATGACAGGGGCTATAACACTGAAGCTTTCTTT.

The chain joins TRBV6-1 to TRBJ2-1, with D unresolved. The CDR3 contains 15 residues. Germline CDR1 reads MNHNS; CDR2 reads SASEGT. Trimming removed 6 bases from V and 0 bases from J, with 12 bases in between. The chain's CDR3 is CASRDDGSSYNEQFF. The CDR3 DNA sequence: TGTGCCAGCAGGGACGACGGTAGCTCCTACAATGAGCAGTTCTTC.

The chain uses TRBV7-2 and TRBJ2-1; unclear D gene. The CDR3 has 16 residues. Trimming removed 2 bases from V and 8 bases from J, with 19 bases in between. Germline CDR1 reads SGHTA; CDR2 reads FQGNSA. The CDR3 DNA reads TGTGCCAGCAGCTTATCCGCAGGACGTCTCCTCGATGAGCAGTTCTTC. Translating gives CASSLSAGRLLDEQFF.

This clonotype has ten or more counts. V and J are TRBV15 and TRBJ2-7; tentatively, D is TRBD2 (5 bases). The CDR3 has 13 amino acids. Germline CDR1 LNHNV, CDR2 YYDKDF (reference sequence). Deletions cut 0 bases from V and 4 bases from J, with 7 bases between. The CDR3 DNA reads TGTGCCACCAGCAGAGATCCGGGATACGAGCAGTACTTC. It yields the protein CATSRDPGYEQYF.

This clonotype was detected many times. J is TRBJ2-1 and V is TRBV29-1; a possible D gene is TRBD2 (5 bases). This CDR3 region has 15 residues. The V gene lost 7 bases and the J gene lost 2 bases, with 18 bases spanning the gap. The germline gives CDR1 SQVTM, CDR2 ANQGSEA. Here the CDR3 reads CSAPPRENAYNEQFF. The CDR3 DNA reads as TGCAGCGCCCCCCCTAGGGAGAACGCCTACAATGAGCAGTTCTTC.

The chain couples TRBV27 to TRBJ2-7, with D maybe TRBD2 (7 bases). V dropped 5 bases and J dropped 3 bases, with 26 bases sitting between them. Germline-derived CDR1 and CDR2 are MNHEY and SMNVEV (reference sequence). This CDR3 has 18 residues. DNA for the CDR3: TGTGCCAGCAGTCAACTGGGGGGGGCGAACGGGAGTCGCTACGAGCAGTACTTC. This codes for CASSQLGGANGSRYEQYF.